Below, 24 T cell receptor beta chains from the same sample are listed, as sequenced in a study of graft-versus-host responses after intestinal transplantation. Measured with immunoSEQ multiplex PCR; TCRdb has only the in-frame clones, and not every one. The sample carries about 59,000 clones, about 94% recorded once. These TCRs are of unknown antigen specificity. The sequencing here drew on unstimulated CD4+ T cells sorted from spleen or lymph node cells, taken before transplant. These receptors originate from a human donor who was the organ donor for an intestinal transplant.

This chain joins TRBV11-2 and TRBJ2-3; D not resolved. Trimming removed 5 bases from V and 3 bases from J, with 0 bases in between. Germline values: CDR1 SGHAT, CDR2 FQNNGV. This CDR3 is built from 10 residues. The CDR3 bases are TGTGCCAGCAGCACAGATACGCAGTATTTT. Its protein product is CASSTDTQYF.

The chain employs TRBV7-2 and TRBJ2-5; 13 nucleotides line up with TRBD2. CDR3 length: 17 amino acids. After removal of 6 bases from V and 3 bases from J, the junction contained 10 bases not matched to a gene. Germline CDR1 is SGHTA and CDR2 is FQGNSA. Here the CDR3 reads CASRTRTGTSGEETQYF. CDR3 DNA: TGTGCCAGCAGGACAAGAACCGGGACTAGCGGGGAAGAGACCCAGTACTTC.

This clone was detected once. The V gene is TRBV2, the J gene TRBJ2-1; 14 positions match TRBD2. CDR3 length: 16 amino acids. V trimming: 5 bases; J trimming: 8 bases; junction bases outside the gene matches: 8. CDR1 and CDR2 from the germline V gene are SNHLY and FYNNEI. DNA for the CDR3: TGTGCCAGCAGTAAAAGCCGACTAGCGGGGGGGGATGAGCAGTTCTTC. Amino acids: CASSKSRLAGGDEQFF.

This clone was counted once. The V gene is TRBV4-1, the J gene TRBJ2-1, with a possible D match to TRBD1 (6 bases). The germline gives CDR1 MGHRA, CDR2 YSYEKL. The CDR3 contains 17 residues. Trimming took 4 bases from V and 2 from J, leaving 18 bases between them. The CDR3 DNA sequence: TGCGCCAGCAGCCGCTCCGTTGGTGGGGGCGCCTACAATGAGCAGTTCTTC. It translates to CASSRSVGGGAYNEQFF.

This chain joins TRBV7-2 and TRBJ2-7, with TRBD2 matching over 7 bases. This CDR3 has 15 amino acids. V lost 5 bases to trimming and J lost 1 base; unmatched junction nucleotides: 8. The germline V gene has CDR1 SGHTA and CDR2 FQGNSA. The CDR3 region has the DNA TGTGCCAGCAGCAAGCGGGGATCCGTATCCTACGAGCAGTACTTC. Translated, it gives CASSKRGSVSYEQYF.

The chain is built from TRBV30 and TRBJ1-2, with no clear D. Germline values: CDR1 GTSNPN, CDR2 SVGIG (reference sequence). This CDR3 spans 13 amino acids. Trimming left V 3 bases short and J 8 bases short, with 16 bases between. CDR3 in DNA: TGTGCCTGGAGGCCCCGGATCGGCGGGGGCTACACCTTC. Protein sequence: CAWRPRIGGGYTF.

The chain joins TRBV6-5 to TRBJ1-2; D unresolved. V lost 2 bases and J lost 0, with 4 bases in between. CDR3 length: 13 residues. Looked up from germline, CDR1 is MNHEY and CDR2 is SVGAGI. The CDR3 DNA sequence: TGTGCCAGCAGTTACGACACTAACTATGGCTACACCTTC. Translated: CASSYDTNYGYTF.

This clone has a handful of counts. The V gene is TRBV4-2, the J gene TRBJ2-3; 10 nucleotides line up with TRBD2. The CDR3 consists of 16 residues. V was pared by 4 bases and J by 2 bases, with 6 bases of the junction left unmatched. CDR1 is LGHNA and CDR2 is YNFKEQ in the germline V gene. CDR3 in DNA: TGTGCCAGCAGCCGGATCAGCGGGGGGGCCACAGATACGCAGTATTTT. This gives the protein CASSRISGGATDTQYF.

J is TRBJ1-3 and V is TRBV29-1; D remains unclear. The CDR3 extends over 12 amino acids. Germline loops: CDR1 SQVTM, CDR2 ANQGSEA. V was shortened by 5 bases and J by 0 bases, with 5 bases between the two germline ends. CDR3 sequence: CSVTVSGNTIYF. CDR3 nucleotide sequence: TGCAGCGTTACAGTCTCTGGAAACACCATATATTTT.

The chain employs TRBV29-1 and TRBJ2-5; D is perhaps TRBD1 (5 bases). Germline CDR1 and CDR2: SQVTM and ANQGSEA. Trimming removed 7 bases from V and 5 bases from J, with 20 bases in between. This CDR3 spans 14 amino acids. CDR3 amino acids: CSARDSLGVETQYF. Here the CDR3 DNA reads TGCAGCGCCCGAGACAGTCTAGGGGTGGAGACCCAGTACTTC.

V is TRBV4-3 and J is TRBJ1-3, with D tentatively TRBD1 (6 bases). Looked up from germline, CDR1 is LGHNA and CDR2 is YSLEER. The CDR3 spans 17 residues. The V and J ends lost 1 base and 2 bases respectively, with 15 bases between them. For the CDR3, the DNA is TGCGCCAGCAGCCAAGTGGGGGCGACTGCTACTGGAAACACCATATATTTT. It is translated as CASSQVGATATGNTIYF.

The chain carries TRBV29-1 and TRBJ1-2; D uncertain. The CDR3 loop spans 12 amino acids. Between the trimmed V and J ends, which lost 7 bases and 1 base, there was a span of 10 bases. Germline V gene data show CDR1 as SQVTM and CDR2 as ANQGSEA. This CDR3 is CSGVGFNYGYTF. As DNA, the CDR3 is TGCAGCGGAGTGGGGTTTAACTATGGCTACACCTTC.

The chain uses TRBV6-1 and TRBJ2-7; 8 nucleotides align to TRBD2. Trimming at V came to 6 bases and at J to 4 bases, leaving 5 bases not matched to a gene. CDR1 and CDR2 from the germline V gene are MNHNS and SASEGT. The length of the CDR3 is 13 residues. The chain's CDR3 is CASRAGDFYEQYF. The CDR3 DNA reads TGTGCCAGCAGAGCGGGGGATTTTTACGAGCAGTACTTC.

The CDR3, as DNA: TGCAGCGTTCGCGGACTAGCGGCCAGCACAGATACGCAGTATTTT. Its translation is CSVRGLAASTDTQYF. V gene TRBV29-1 combines with J gene TRBJ2-3, with TRBD2 matching over 10 bases. The trim removed 5 bases at V and 0 bases at J, leaving 5 bases unmatched. The CDR3 has 15 amino acids. Germline lookup yields CDR1 SQVTM and CDR2 ANQGSEA.

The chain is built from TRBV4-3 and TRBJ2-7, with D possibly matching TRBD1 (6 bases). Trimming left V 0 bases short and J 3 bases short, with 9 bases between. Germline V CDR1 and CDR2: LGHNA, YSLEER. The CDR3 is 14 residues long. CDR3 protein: CASSQEPGHYEQYF. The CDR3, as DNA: TGCGCCAGCAGCCAAGAACCGGGACACTACGAGCAGTACTTC.

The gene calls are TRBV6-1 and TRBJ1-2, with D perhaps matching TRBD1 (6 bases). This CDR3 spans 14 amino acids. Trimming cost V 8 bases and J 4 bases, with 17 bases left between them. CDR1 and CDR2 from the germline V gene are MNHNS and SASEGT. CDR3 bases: TGTGCCAGCGAGCGCGACAGGCCCCTCTATGGCTACACCTTC. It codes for CASERDRPLYGYTF.

This CDR3 is CASSQGPTRDIQYF. Written as DNA, the CDR3 is TGCGCCAGCAGCCAAGGGCCAACCCGGGACATTCAGTACTTC. This chain joins TRBV4-1 and TRBJ2-4, with D unresolved. Per the germline V gene, CDR1 is MGHRA and CDR2 is YSYEKL. The germline V and J ends were trimmed by 1 base and 8 bases, with 12 bases remaining between them. CDR3 length: 14 residues.

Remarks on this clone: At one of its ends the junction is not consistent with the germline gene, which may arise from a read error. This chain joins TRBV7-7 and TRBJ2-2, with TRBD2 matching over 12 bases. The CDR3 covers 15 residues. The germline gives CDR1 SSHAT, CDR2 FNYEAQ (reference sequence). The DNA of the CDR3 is TGTGCTAGCAGCCTTCTAGCGGGGGGGCCTTGGGAGCTGTTTTTT. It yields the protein CASSLLAGGPWELFF.

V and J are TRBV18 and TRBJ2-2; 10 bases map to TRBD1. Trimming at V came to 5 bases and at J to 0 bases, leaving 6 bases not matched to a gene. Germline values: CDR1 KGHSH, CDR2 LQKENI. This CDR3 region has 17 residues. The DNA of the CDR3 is TGTGCCAGCTCATCTCTCGGGACAGGGGCGAACACCGGGGAGCTGTTTTTT. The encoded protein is CASSSLGTGANTGELFF. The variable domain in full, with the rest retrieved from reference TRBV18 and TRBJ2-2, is NAGVMQNPRHLVRRRGQEARLRCSPMKGHSHVYWYRQLPEEGLKFMVYLQKENIIDESGMPKERFSAEFPKEGPSILRIQQVVRGDSAAYFCASSSLGTGANTGELFFGEGSRLTVL.

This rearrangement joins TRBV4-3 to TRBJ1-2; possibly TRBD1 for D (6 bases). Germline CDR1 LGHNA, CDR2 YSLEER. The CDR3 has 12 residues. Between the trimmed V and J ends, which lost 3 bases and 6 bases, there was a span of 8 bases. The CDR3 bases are TGCGCCAGCAGCCATAGACAGGATGGCTACACCTTC. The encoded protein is CASSHRQDGYTF.

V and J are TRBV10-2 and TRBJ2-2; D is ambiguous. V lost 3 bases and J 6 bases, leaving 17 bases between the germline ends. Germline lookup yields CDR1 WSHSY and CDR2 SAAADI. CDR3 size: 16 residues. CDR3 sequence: CASSERTTLSAGELFF. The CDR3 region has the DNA TGCGCCAGCAGTGAACGTACTACCCTAAGTGCCGGGGAGCTGTTTTTT.

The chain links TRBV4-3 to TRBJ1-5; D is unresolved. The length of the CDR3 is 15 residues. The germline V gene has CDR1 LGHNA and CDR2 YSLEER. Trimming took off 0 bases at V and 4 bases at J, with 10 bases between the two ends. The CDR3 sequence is CASSQDRQSNQPQHF. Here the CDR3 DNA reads TGCGCCAGCAGCCAAGATCGGCAGTCTAATCAGCCCCAGCATTTT.

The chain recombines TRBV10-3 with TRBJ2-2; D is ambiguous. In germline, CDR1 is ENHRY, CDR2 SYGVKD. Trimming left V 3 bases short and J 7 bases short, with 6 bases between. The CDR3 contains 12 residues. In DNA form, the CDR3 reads TGTGCCATCAGTGAATCAGGCGGGGAGCTGTTTTTT. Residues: CAISESGGELFF.

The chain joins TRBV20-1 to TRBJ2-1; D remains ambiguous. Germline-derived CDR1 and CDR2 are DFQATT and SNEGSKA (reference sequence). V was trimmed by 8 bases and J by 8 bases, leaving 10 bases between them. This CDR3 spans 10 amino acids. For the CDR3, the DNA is TGCAGTTCCAGATCCGATGAGCAGTTCTTC. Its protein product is CSSRSDEQFF.